This TCR beta chain was profiled in a study of shared clonotypes between healthy human individuals. The repertoire was sequenced with immunoSEQ multiplex PCR; TCRdb's copy has only in-frame clones and lacks some. The sample includes over 2 million clones, roughly 95% of them seen just once. Unmatched junction bases numbered 5, after V lost 5 bases and J lost 4 bases. The CDR3 spans 15 residues. Germline CDR1 is KGHSH and CDR2 is LQKENI. Source material: naive CD4+ T cells sorted from blood. Subset described: CD45RA+ positively selected. The sequence was collected from a man aged 18 to 35 in good health. The V gene is TRBV18, the J gene TRBJ2-1; 10 positions match TRBD1. CDR3 sequence (DNA): TGTGCCAGCTCAGCTACGGGACAGGGGTACAATGAGCAGTTCTTC. Amino acids: CASSATGQGYNEQFF.